Below, 32 T cell receptor beta chains from the same sample are listed, as sequenced in a study of T cell responses to AZD1222 COVID-19 vaccine (dated by TCRdb to the early 2020s). The library was made by the immunoSEQ multiplex PCR assay. In its TCRdb copy, this immuneACCESS table keeps in-frame sequences only and misses some clones. Where compared with another copy, unresolved V genes explain less than half of these, and the others have no known cause. The sample records about 110,000 clones, about 82% of which are singletons. The ten largest clonotypes hold around 3.2% of the sample. Taken with the paper, the label for time point translates to: baseline before first vaccination. The starting material was peripheral blood, obtained on day 0 of AZD1222 vaccination. The source of these receptors is an adult in good health.

V gene TRBV13 combines with J gene TRBJ2-7; 8 bases line up with TRBD2. Germline V gene sequence: CDR1 PRHDT, CDR2 FYEKMQ (reference sequence). Trimming cost V 4 bases and J 6 bases; bases outside gene matches: 11. This CDR3 spans 15 amino acids. The CDR3 nucleotides read TGTGCCAGCAGCTACACGGGGGGGATAGAAGGCGAGCAGTACTTC. Translated, it gives CASSYTGGIEGEQYF.

This sequence joins TRBV2 and TRBJ1-1; the D is unclear. The CDR3 spans 13 residues. CDR1 and CDR2 (germline): SNHLY, FYNNEI. Trimming cost V 2 bases and J 0 bases, with 4 bases left between them. The CDR3 spells CASSEMLNTEAFF. CDR3 DNA: TGTGCCAGCAGTGAAATGCTGAACACTGAAGCTTTCTTT.

V gene TRBV6-1 combines with J gene TRBJ2-4; D is unclear. This CDR3 is built from 17 residues. Germline V gene lookup returns CDR1 MNHNS and CDR2 SASEGT. V was pared by 0 bases and J by 0 bases, with 12 bases between. CDR3 amino acids: CASSEALLSLAKNIQYF. CDR3 in DNA: TGTGCCAGCAGTGAAGCGCTTCTGAGTCTAGCCAAAAACATTCAGTACTTC.

The chain uses TRBV19 and TRBJ2-6, with TRBD1 matching over 7 bases. CDR1 and CDR2 (germline): LNHDA, SQIVND (reference sequence). V lost 4 bases to trimming and J lost 2 bases; unmatched junction nucleotides: 2. There are 15 residues in the CDR3. The CDR3 reads CASSTDRAGANVLTF. DNA for the CDR3: TGTGCCAGTAGTACAGACAGGGCTGGGGCCAACGTCCTGACTTTC.

The chain couples TRBV12-3 or TRBV12-4 to TRBJ2-5; D is unresolved. The CDR3 is made up of 11 amino acids. Trimming shortened V by 3 bases and J by 3 bases, and 2 bases separated the two germline ends. CDR3 in amino acids: CASSLEETQYF. The DNA for the CDR3 is TGTGCCAGCAGTTTGGAAGAGACCCAGTACTTC.

The rearrangement links TRBV30 to TRBJ2-7; D is perhaps TRBD1 (6 bases). V lost 5 bases, J lost 1 base, and 12 bases lay in between. Germline V gives CDR1 GTSNPN, CDR2 SVGIG (reference sequence). The CDR3 length is 13 residues. The CDR3 DNA is TGTGCCTGGGGGGGCGGCCAGTCCTACGAGCAGTACTTC. Encoded protein: CAWGGGQSYEQYF.

The chain couples TRBV30 to TRBJ1-5, with TRBD1 identical over 10 bases. Trimming took 4 bases from V and 5 from J; bases not matched to a gene: 8. This CDR3 is built from 15 residues. The germline V gene encodes CDR1 GTSNPN and CDR2 SVGIG (reference sequence). The CDR3, as DNA: TGTGCCTGGACACCTCGGGACAGGGGCCATCAGCCCCAGCATTTT. Residues: CAWTPRDRGHQPQHF. Supplemented by reference TRBV30 and TRBJ1-5, the full variable domain reads SQTIHQWPATLVQPVGSPLSLECTVEGTSNPNLYWYRQAAGRGLQLLFYSVGIGQISSEVPQNLSASRPQDRQFILSSKKLLLSDSGFYLCAWTPRDRGHQPQHFGDGTRLSIL.

This clone occurred once. The J gene is TRBJ2-3, the V gene TRBV6-6; TRBD2 matches 10 bases. V was clipped by 5 bases and J by 6 bases; unmatched bases: 11. CDR1 is MNHNY, CDR2 SVGAGI, per germline (reference sequence). The CDR3 extends over 16 amino acids. CDR3 loop: CASSRGGTSDTDTQYF. The CDR3, as DNA: TGTGCCAGCAGTCGAGGGGGGACTAGCGATACGGATACGCAGTATTTT.

CDR3 coding DNA: TGCGCCAGCAGCCCCTACCAGGACAGGGGGCTTTACGAGCAGTACTTC. This codes for CASSPYQDRGLYEQYF. The chain is built from TRBV5-1 and TRBJ2-7; 11 nucleotides agree with TRBD1. The CDR3 runs 16 residues. Per germline, CDR1 SGHRS and CDR2 YFSETQ. V trimming: 4 bases; J trimming: 4 bases; junction bases outside the gene matches: 10.

V and J are TRBV6-2 or TRBV6-3 and TRBJ1-3; D uncertain. The CDR3 is 14 amino acids. With 0 bases removed from V and 0 bases from J, the gap between germline ends came to 3 bases. Germline CDR1 and CDR2: MNHEY and SVGEGT. For the CDR3, the DNA is TGTGCCAGCAGTTACTCTGCCTCTGGAAACACCATATATTTT. Its translation is CASSYSASGNTIYF.

The chain employs TRBV3-1 (or the pseudogene TRBV3-2) and TRBJ1-5; D is ambiguous. The CDR3 sequence is 17 residues long. V was trimmed by 4 bases and J by 3 bases, leaving 19 bases between them. In germline, CDR1 is LGHDT, CDR2 YNNKEL (reference sequence). The CDR3 protein is CASSLDARALHNQPQHF. The CDR3 DNA is TGTGCCAGCAGCCTAGACGCCCGGGCCCTCCACAATCAGCCCCAGCATTTT.

V is TRBV15 and J is TRBJ1-2; 10 bases fit TRBD1. CDR1 and CDR2 from the germline V gene are LNHNV and YYDKDF (reference sequence). The CDR3 totals 17 residues. Germline trimming cut 4 bases from V and 4 bases from J; bases unmatched to any gene: 12. This CDR3 is CATSTGTGAQRLYGYTF. The DNA for the CDR3 is TGTGCCACCAGCACGGGGACAGGGGCCCAACGACTCTATGGCTACACCTTC.

The chain couples TRBV6-5 to TRBJ1-5, with TRBD1 identical over 9 bases. This CDR3 comprises 15 residues. Per the germline V gene, CDR1 is MNHEY and CDR2 is SVGAGI. Trimming took 6 bases from V and 4 from J; bases not matched to a gene: 7. The CDR3 spells CASRSGTGWNQPQHF. The CDR3, as DNA: TGTGCCAGCAGATCCGGGACAGGGTGGAATCAGCCCCAGCATTTT.

The rearrangement links TRBV4-2 to TRBJ1-6; no reliable D call. V lost 4 bases to trimming and J lost 5 bases, with 12 bases between them. The CDR3 has 15 amino acids. CDR1 is LGHNA and CDR2 is YNFKEQ in the germline V gene. The CDR3: CASSPSNDHNSPLHF. The CDR3 nucleotides read TGTGCCAGCAGCCCCTCGAACGACCATAATTCACCCCTCCACTTT.

The rearrangement uses TRBV7-9 and TRBJ1-6; D is uncertain. V was shortened by 1 base and J by 7 bases, with 8 bases between the two germline ends. The CDR3 is made up of 14 amino acids. Germline V gene lookup returns CDR1 SEHNR and CDR2 FQNEAQ (reference sequence). CDR3 protein: CASSLVDQNSPLHF. CDR3 sequence (DNA): TGTGCCAGCAGCTTAGTGGACCAGAATTCACCCCTCCACTTT.

The V gene is TRBV28, the J gene TRBJ1-5; TRBD1 is a possible D gene (5 bases). The CDR3 is made up of 13 amino acids. Between the trimmed V and J ends, which lost 4 bases and 7 bases, there was a span of 11 bases. CDR1 and CDR2 (germline): MDHEN, SYDVKM. CDR3 sequence reads: CASSWGVDQPQHF. CDR3 coding DNA: TGTGCCAGCAGTTGGGGGGTCGACCAGCCCCAGCATTTT.

V is TRBV7-6 and J is TRBJ2-5, with D uncertain. The CDR3 is 14 residues long. Germline CDR1 SGHVS, CDR2 FNYEAQ. The V and J ends lost 2 bases and 0 bases respectively, with 7 bases between them. The DNA for the CDR3 is TGTGCCAGCAGCTTAACCACAAACCAAGAGACCCAGTACTTC. The encoded protein is CASSLTTNQETQYF.

This clone showed up just a few times. The chain joins TRBV2 to TRBJ2-7, with 7 bases aligning to TRBD2. Germline V lookup: CDR1 SNHLY, CDR2 FYNNEI. The V and J ends lost 6 bases and 6 bases, in that order; junction bases with no gene match: 5. The CDR3 extends over 12 amino acids. The CDR3 sequence is CASRTSSGEQYF. CDR3 DNA sequence: TGTGCCAGCAGGACTAGCTCGGGCGAGCAGTACTTC. Full variable domain (outside the CDR3, taken from reference TRBV2 and TRBJ2-7): EPEVTQTPSHQVTQMGQEVILRCVPISNHLYFYWYRQILGQKVEFLVSFYNNEISEKSEIFDDQFSVERPDGSNFTLKIRSTKLEDSAMYFCASRTSSGEQYFGPGTRLTVT.

This sequence joins TRBV2 and TRBJ1-1, with D possibly matching TRBD1 (5 bases). The CDR3 extends over 13 amino acids. Germline-derived CDR1 and CDR2 are SNHLY and FYNNEI. V shed 4 bases and J shed 7 bases, with 13 bases lying between them. The CDR3 reads CASSVRRQGEAFF. The CDR3 nucleotides read TGTGCCAGCAGTGTACGCCGTCAGGGTGAAGCTTTCTTT.

The chain joins TRBV2 to TRBJ1-4; the D is unclear. Germline V gene data show CDR1 as SNHLY and CDR2 as FYNNEI. The CDR3 totals 14 residues. Trimming pared 7 bases from V and 4 bases from J, leaving 13 bases between. The CDR3 region is CASKPQRYNEKLFF. Written as DNA, the CDR3 is TGTGCCAGCAAACCCCAGCGGTATAATGAAAAACTGTTTTTT.

This clone was counted a single time. The chain is built from TRBV5-6 and TRBJ1-4; 7 positions match TRBD1. The germline CDR1 and CDR2 sequences are SGHDT and YYEEEE. The ends lost 4 bases at V and 5 bases at J; junction bases unmatched: 5. The CDR3 runs 14 residues. The chain's CDR3 is CASSRGQKNEKLFF. For the CDR3, the DNA is TGTGCCAGCAGCAGGGGACAGAAGAATGAAAAACTGTTTTTT.

The chain links TRBV5-1 to TRBJ2-5; TRBD1 matches at 7 bases. The V gene end was trimmed by 4 bases and the J gene end by 3 bases; junction bases not matched to a gene: 9. The CDR3 is 15 residues long. CDR1 SGHRS and CDR2 YFSETQ come from the germline V gene. The CDR3 loop is CASSPPDRWKETQYF. CDR3 bases: TGCGCCAGCAGCCCGCCGGACAGGTGGAAAGAGACCCAGTACTTC.

The chain combines TRBV15 with TRBJ1-5, with TRBD1 matching 7 bases. V gave up 6 bases and J gave up 3 bases; unmatched junction bases: 5. The CDR3 is 14 residues long. Germline V gives CDR1 LNHNV, CDR2 YYDKDF (reference sequence). The CDR3 spells CATRQGGLNQPQHF. CDR3 DNA sequence: TGTGCCACCAGGCAGGGGGGTCTCAATCAGCCCCAGCATTTT. The complete variable domain, with remaining parts taken from reference TRBV15 and TRBJ1-5, reads DAMVIQNPRYQVTQFGKPVTLSCSQTLNHNVMYWYQQKSSQAPKLLFHYYDKDFNNEADTPDNFQSRRPNTSFCFLDIRSPGLGDTAMYLCATRQGGLNQPQHFGDGTRLSIL.

V and J are TRBV4-3 and TRBJ1-3; D possibly corresponds to TRBD1 (5 bases). Between the trimmed V and J ends, which lost 3 bases and 1 base, there was a span of 13 bases. Germline V gene lookup returns CDR1 LGHNA and CDR2 YSLEER. CDR3 length: 16 residues. The CDR3 loop is CASSQQTGASGNTIYF. The CDR3 nucleotides read TGCGCCAGCAGCCAGCAAACCGGGGCTTCTGGAAACACCATATATTTT.

The chain uses TRBV7-8 and TRBJ2-2; D is ambiguous. Per germline, CDR1 SGHVS and CDR2 FQNEAQ. CDR3 length: 14 residues. The V and J ends lost 5 bases and 6 bases respectively, with 13 bases between them. The CDR3 DNA sequence: TGTGCCAGCAGCCCGTATGGACGGCCCGGGGAGCTGTTTTTT. This sequence encodes CASSPYGRPGELFF.

The chain joins TRBV12-3 or TRBV12-4 to TRBJ2-1, with 7 bases aligning to TRBD1. Germline trimming cut 6 bases from V and 4 bases from J; bases unmatched to any gene: 3. CDR3 size: 13 residues. The CDR3 DNA follows: TGTGCCAGCAGGCGACAGGGTTACAATGAGCAGTTCTTC. Translated, it gives CASRRQGYNEQFF.

This clone has just a few counts. This rearrangement joins TRBV3-1 (or the pseudogene TRBV3-2) to TRBJ2-7; no definite D call. V was clipped by 4 bases and J by 2 bases, with 18 bases between them. CDR1 is LGHDT and CDR2 is YNNKEL in the germline V gene (reference sequence). The CDR3 length is 16 residues. The CDR3 coding sequence is TGTGCCAGCAGCCTCTCGCAATTTGGTAGGGCCTACGAGCAGTACTTC. Protein sequence: CASSLSQFGRAYEQYF.

The chain employs TRBV5-4 and TRBJ1-1; D remains ambiguous. V dropped 4 bases and J dropped 4 bases, with 17 bases sitting between them. The CDR3 is 15 residues long. The V gene's germline CDR1 is SGHNT and CDR2 YYREEE (reference sequence). The CDR3 DNA reads TGTGCCAGCAGCCCGCGACTCCTCCTTGGCACTGAAGCTTTCTTT. Its protein product is CASSPRLLLGTEAFF. Full variable domain (remainder filled in from reference TRBV5-4 and TRBJ1-1): ETGVTQSPTHLIKTRGQQVTLRCSSQSGHNTVSWYQQALGQGPQFIFQYYREEENGRGNFPPRFSGLQFPNYSSELNVNALELDDSALYLCASSPRLLLGTEAFFGQGTRLTVV.

The V call is TRBV7-2, the J call TRBJ2-1, with D tentatively TRBD2 (5 bases). CDR3 length equals 15 residues. In germline, CDR1 is SGHTA, CDR2 FQGNSA. V was trimmed by 5 bases and J by 0 bases, leaving 11 bases between them. CDR3 residues: CASSATRDSYNEQFF. The CDR3 DNA reads TGTGCCAGCAGCGCGACTCGGGACTCCTACAATGAGCAGTTCTTC.

This clone appeared a few times. The V gene is TRBV2, the J gene TRBJ2-3; possibly TRBD2 for D (5 bases). The CDR3 is 12 amino acids. Per the germline V gene, CDR1 is SNHLY and CDR2 is FYNNEI. Trimming took 6 bases from V and 3 from J, leaving 7 bases between them. The CDR3 sequence is CASRGVTDTQYF. DNA of the CDR3: TGTGCCAGCAGGGGAGTTACAGATACGCAGTATTTT.

This clone was observed once. The V call is TRBV28, the J call TRBJ2-4; 7 bases fit TRBD1. This CDR3 comprises 14 residues. In germline, CDR1 is MDHEN, CDR2 SYDVKM. After removal of 6 bases from V and 5 bases from J, the junction contained 7 bases not matched to a gene. DNA of the CDR3: TGTGCCAGCAGCTCAACCGGGACAGAAAACATTCAGTACTTC. Translated, it gives CASSSTGTENIQYF.

CDR3 amino acids: CASSLGGRKAFF. CDR3 bases: TGTGCCAGCAGTTTGGGTGGGAGAAAGGCTTTCTTT. J is TRBJ1-1 and V is TRBV28; no clear D gene. The germline V and J ends were trimmed by 3 bases and 11 bases, with 13 bases remaining between them. This CDR3 contains 12 residues. Germline lookup yields CDR1 MDHEN and CDR2 SYDVKM.